The 12 T cell receptor beta chains below were found in one sample sequenced in a study of cytomegalovirus exposure and HLA in healthy donors. Primers for the PCR totalled 60 Vbeta and 13 Jbeta. Measured with immunoSEQ multiplex PCR; TCRdb has only the in-frame clones, and not every one. The table lists over 200,000 clones, 75% to 90% of them singletons. The specimen sequenced was PBMCs. The receptors come from a woman aged 18-29 years in good health and CMV-seronegative.

The chain is built from TRBV6-1 and TRBJ2-7; the match to TRBD2 covers 9 bases. The V segment lost 2 bases and the J segment 7 bases; nucleotides outside the gene matches: 15. The CDR3 has 17 amino acids. The germline CDR1 and CDR2 sequences are MNHNS and SASEGT. The CDR3 here is CASSEWGKVAGAEEQYF. CDR3 DNA: TGTGCCAGCAGTGAATGGGGTAAGGTAGCGGGGGCTGAAGAGCAGTACTTC.

The J gene is TRBJ1-4, the V gene TRBV5-4, with 7 positions matching TRBD1. V shed 3 bases and J 5 bases; nucleotides not matched to a gene: 4. Germline-derived CDR1 and CDR2 are SGHNT and YYREEE (reference sequence). The CDR3 sequence is 14 residues long. The CDR3 reads CASSSGQVNEKLFF. The CDR3 bases are TGTGCCAGCAGCTCCGGACAGGTGAATGAAAAACTGTTTTTT.

This sequence joins TRBV11-2 and TRBJ2-7, with 7 bases lining up with TRBD1. Germline V gives CDR1 SGHAT, CDR2 FQNNGV. The CDR3 totals 13 residues. The V segment lost 3 bases and the J segment 3 bases; nucleotides outside the gene matches: 2. The DNA for the CDR3 is TGTGCCAGCAGCTTTGGGACAGACTACGAGCAGTACTTC. This codes for CASSFGTDYEQYF.

The CDR3 DNA reads as TGTGCCAGCAGGAACGGAGGGGTTGACGAAGAGACCCAGTACTTC. This gives the protein CASRNGGVDEETQYF. This sequence joins TRBV5-4 and TRBJ2-5, with D perhaps matching TRBD2 (6 bases). The CDR3 has 15 residues. Trimming took 5 bases from V and 3 from J, leaving 17 bases between them. In germline, CDR1 is SGHNT, CDR2 YYREEE (reference sequence). The variable domain in full, with the rest retrieved from reference TRBV5-4 and TRBJ2-5, is ETGVTQSPTHLIKTRGQQVTLRCSSQSGHNTVSWYQQALGQGPQFIFQYYREEENGRGNFPPRFSGLQFPNYSSELNVNALELDDSALYLCASRNGGVDEETQYFGPGTRLLVL.

The gene calls are TRBV7-2 and TRBJ1-1; D not certain. Between the trimmed V and J ends, which lost 5 bases and 1 base, there was a span of 11 bases. This CDR3 comprises 14 residues. Germline V gene data show CDR1 as SGHTA and CDR2 as FQGNSA. Here the CDR3 DNA reads TGTGCCAGCAGCCGGGTACGGAAGAACACTGAAGCTTTCTTT. The encoded protein is CASSRVRKNTEAFF.

The chain joins TRBV7-9 to TRBJ2-7, with TRBD2 matching over 13 bases. J was trimmed by 6 bases and V by 5 bases; bases with no gene match: 7. This CDR3 comprises 15 residues. CDR1 SEHNR and CDR2 FQNEAQ come from the germline V gene (reference sequence). In nucleotides, the CDR3 is TGTGCCAGCAGCCCGTCCGGGACTAGCGGGACCGAGCAGTACTTC. Protein product: CASSPSGTSGTEQYF.

This chain uses TRBV6-5 with TRBJ1-1; possible D gene TRBD1, 6 bases. The CDR3 loop spans 15 amino acids. Between the trimmed V and J ends, which lost 0 bases and 4 bases, there was a span of 12 bases. CDR1 MNHEY and CDR2 SVGAGI come from the germline V gene. The CDR3 sequence: CASSYSSQGSTEAFF. As DNA, the CDR3 is TGTGCCAGCAGTTACTCGAGCCAGGGGTCCACTGAAGCTTTCTTT.

This clone appeared a single time. CDR3 protein: CSVSTANYGYTF. DNA for the CDR3: TGCAGCGTCAGTACAGCTAACTATGGCTACACCTTC. The rearrangement links TRBV29-1 to TRBJ1-2; D unclear. Per germline, CDR1 SQVTM and CDR2 ANQGSEA. The CDR3 spans 12 residues. Trimming removed 6 bases at V and 0 bases at J, with 8 bases between.

J is TRBJ1-4 and V is TRBV2; D gene unclear. The CDR3 sequence is 12 residues long. Germline values: CDR1 SNHLY, CDR2 FYNNEI. V was cut by 8 bases and J by 8 bases, with 12 bases left in between. In nucleotides, the CDR3 is TGTGCCAGCCGCGCCGGCGGGGAAAAACTGTTTTTT. Protein sequence: CASRAGGEKLFF.

This clone was counted once. The chain recombines TRBV6-1 with TRBJ2-2; D not resolved. The CDR3 has 13 residues. V lost 6 bases and J 5 bases, leaving 10 bases between the germline ends. Germline CDR1 is MNHNS and CDR2 is SASEGT. The CDR3 spells CASRQDSTGELFF. The CDR3 nucleotides read TGTGCCAGCAGGCAAGATAGTACCGGGGAGCTGTTTTTT.

The genes are TRBV5-6 and TRBJ1-1; TRBD1 matches at 7 bases. V lost 4 bases to trimming and J lost 0 bases; unmatched junction nucleotides: 6. The length of the CDR3 is 15 residues. Germline V gene data show CDR1 as SGHDT and CDR2 as YYEEEE. CDR3 in amino acids: CASSILTGMNTEAFF. As DNA, the CDR3 is TGTGCCAGCAGCATCCTGACAGGGATGAACACTGAAGCTTTCTTT.

About this clone: At one end the junction does not follow the germline gene, possibly because of a read error. The rearrangement links TRBV5-4 to TRBJ2-7; TRBD2 is a possible D gene (6 bases). In germline, CDR1 is SGHNT, CDR2 YYREEE (reference sequence). The CDR3 has 16 amino acids. In DNA, the CDR3 is TGTGCCAGCAGCTCGAGCGGGTCTCTACCCTCCTACGGGCAGTACTTC. Residues: CASSSSGSLPSYGQYF.